The rows below give T cell receptor beta chains drawn from one sample of a study of control samples from healthy donors and cancer patients. Profiling relied on immunoSEQ multiplex PCR, and the TCRdb table lists in-frame clones only, not all of them. The sample consists of some 130,000 clones, about nine tenths of them appearing once. The sequencing input was blood. The receptors shown here come from a woman in her 30s in good health. The CDR3 runs from the conserved cysteine through the conserved F or W. The D gene is left open where the match is weak. Some rows have no size entry. The others give once, few or many, or a class for an expanded clone.

CDR3aa,CDR3nt,v_gene,abundance,j_gene,d_gene
CASSYSRGGENNEQFF,TGTGCCAGCAGTTACTCGAGAGGGGGCGAGAACAATGAGCAGTTCTTC,TRBV6-6,.,TRBJ2-1,TRBD1
CASSIGGASNEKLFF,TGTGCCAGTAGTATAGGAGGGGCGTCTAATGAAAAACTGTTTTTT,TRBV19,.,TRBJ1-4,.
CASSPTPVGNTIYF,TGTGCCAGCAGCCCCACACCGGTCGGAAACACCATATATTTT,TRBV2,.,TRBJ1-3,.
CASSWDSYNEQFF,TGTGCCAGCAGCTGGGACTCCTACAATGAGCAGTTCTTC,TRBV6-6,.,TRBJ2-1,.
CASSPAGDTNTEAFF,TGCGCCAGCAGCCCGGCAGGAGATACGAACACTGAAGCTTTCTTT,TRBV5-1,.,TRBJ1-1,.
CASSLVLASSLFSGNTIYF,TGTGCCAGCAGCTTAGTCCTGGCAAGCTCTCTCTTCTCTGGAAACACCATATATTTT,TRBV13,.,TRBJ1-3,.
CASSLEASGVPGNTIYF,TGCGCCAGCAGCTTGGAAGCGTCAGGGGTTCCTGGAAACACCATATATTTT,TRBV5-1,.,TRBJ1-3,.
CASSTGTTGDQPQHF,TGTGCCAGCAGCACGGGGACCACGGGTGATCAGCCCCAGCATTTT,TRBV28,.,TRBJ1-5,.
CASSMVNQPQHF,TGTGCCAGTAGTATGGTGAATCAGCCCCAGCATTTT,TRBV19,.,TRBJ1-5,.
CASSPEQGQVGGYTF,TGTGCCAGCTCACCGGAACAGGGGCAGGTGGGTGGCTACACCTTC,TRBV18,.,TRBJ1-2,TRBD1
CASSQDPSGSGELFF,TGTGCCAGCAGCCAAGACCCTAGCGGGAGCGGGGAGCTGTTTTTT,TRBV3-1/TRBV3-2,.,TRBJ2-2,TRBD2
CASSVAWGTSETYEQYF,TGTGCCAGCAGCGTAGCTTGGGGGACTAGCGAGACCTACGAGCAGTACTTC,TRBV9,.,TRBJ2-7,TRBD2
CASSYSRGPYNSPLHF,TGTGCCAGCAGTTACTCGAGGGGGCCCTATAATTCACCCCTCCACTTT,TRBV6-5,.,TRBJ1-6,TRBD1
CASSSTTLTTGNTIYF,TGCGCCAGCAGCTCCACAACTTTAACTACTGGAAACACCATATATTTT,TRBV5-1,.,TRBJ1-3,.
CASSLLAGTYNEQFF,TGTGCCAGCAGTTTACTAGCGGGAACCTACAATGAGCAGTTCTTC,TRBV27,.,TRBJ2-1,TRBD2
CAWSVRREGGFF,TGTGCCTGGAGTGTACGGAGGGAGGGGGGGTTCTTT,TRBV30,.,TRBJ1-1,.
CSGGRSDTQYF,TGCAGTGGGGGACGCTCAGATACGCAGTATTTT,TRBV20-1,few,TRBJ2-3,.
CASNSGSTNEKLFF,TGCGCCAGCAACTCAGGGTCAACTAATGAAAAACTGTTTTTT,TRBV5-1,.,TRBJ1-4,.
CASSLVAGGHSYEQYF,TGTGCCAGCAGCCTAGTAGCGGGAGGACACTCCTACGAGCAGTACTTC,TRBV11-2,.,TRBJ2-7,TRBD2
CASSLAGASEQFF,TGCGCCAGCAGCTTGGCGGGGGCCTCGGAGCAGTTCTTC,TRBV5-1,.,TRBJ2-1,.
CASVPGAGNTIYF,TGTGCCAGCGTTCCAGGGGCTGGAAACACCATATATTTT,TRBV2,few,TRBJ1-3,.
CASSPTGSSQPQHF,TGTGCCAGCTCACCGACAGGATCCAGTCAGCCCCAGCATTTT,TRBV18,.,TRBJ1-5,.
CASSADPPRDNEQFF,TGTGCCAGCAGCGCCGACCCACCTCGCGACAATGAGCAGTTCTTC,TRBV9,.,TRBJ2-1,.
CASSQLLRGTNTEAFF,TGTGCCAGCAGCCAATTACTCCGGGGGACGAACACTGAAGCTTTCTTT,TRBV14,once,TRBJ1-1,.
CSVVGQEGAKNIQYF,TGCAGCGTTGTAGGACAGGAAGGGGCCAAAAACATTCAGTACTTC,TRBV29-1,.,TRBJ2-4,TRBD1
CASSFVIGAGSYYGYTF,TGTGCCAGCAGCTTCGTAATAGGTGCAGGGAGCTACTATGGCTACACCTTC,TRBV3-1/TRBV3-2,.,TRBJ1-2,.
CASSVGASNQPQHF,TGTGCCAGCAGCGTAGGGGCCAGCAATCAGCCCCAGCATTTT,TRBV9,.,TRBJ1-5,.
CASSSGFSPNTGELFF,TGTGCCAGCAGCTCAGGGTTTAGTCCGAACACCGGGGAGCTGTTTTTT,TRBV11-2,once,TRBJ2-2,.
CASSYSSQGNSPLHF,TGTGCCAGCAGTTACTCGTCTCAGGGGAATTCACCCCTCCACTTT,TRBV6-6,.,TRBJ1-6,.
CASSFRVQGYEQYF,TGTGCCAGCAGCTTCCGGGTCCAAGGGTACGAGCAGTACTTC,TRBV11-2,.,TRBJ2-7,.
CAISESTALWRYTF,TGTGCCATCAGTGAGTCAACAGCCTTATGGAGGTACACCTTC,TRBV10-3,.,TRBJ1-2,.
CASSRETGTGRPPLHF,TGTGCCAGCAGCCGAGAAACGGGGACAGGGAGGCCACCCCTCCACTTT,TRBV3-1/TRBV3-2,.,TRBJ1-6,TRBD1
CASRVQGAVFEQYF,TGTGCCAGCAGAGTTCAGGGGGCGGTCTTCGAGCAGTACTTC,TRBV27,.,TRBJ2-7,TRBD1
CASSLVWQAAGYGYTF,TGTGCCAGCAGCTTGGTTTGGCAGGCCGCAGGCTATGGCTACACCTTC,TRBV5-5,.,TRBJ1-2,.
CALDDLGQHNQPQHF,TGTGCCTTGGATGACTTGGGACAGCACAATCAGCCCCAGCATTTT,TRBV30,.,TRBJ1-5,TRBD1
CAWSGGETKNDEKLFF,TGTGCCTGGAGTGGAGGCGAGACGAAGAACGATGAAAAACTGTTTTTT,TRBV30,.,TRBJ1-4,.
CASSLRSPNTGELFF,TGTGCCAGCAGCTTACGTAGCCCCAACACCGGGGAGCTGTTTTTT,TRBV7-2,.,TRBJ2-2,.
CASSLEGGHSYNEQFF,TGTGCCAGCAGCTTAGAAGGGGGTCACTCCTACAATGAGCAGTTCTTC,TRBV7-2,.,TRBJ2-1,.
CASSPGRETQYF,TGTGCCAGCAGTCCCGGAAGGGAGACCCAGTACTTC,TRBV12-3/TRBV12-4,.,TRBJ2-5,.
CASSQTGGDQETQYF,TGTGCCAGCAGTCAGACAGGGGGAGATCAAGAGACCCAGTACTTC,TRBV6-2/TRBV6-3,.,TRBJ2-5,TRBD1
CASNLTGGSTSNQPQHF,TGTGCCAGTAATCTTACAGGGGGAAGTACTAGCAATCAGCCCCAGCATTTT,TRBV19,.,TRBJ1-5,TRBD1
CATSLPTSGRGKLYNEQFF,TGTGCCACCAGTCTACCTACTAGCGGGAGAGGCAAACTTTACAATGAGCAGTTCTTC,TRBV15,.,TRBJ2-1,TRBD2
CASSEAGGEQYF,TGTGCCAGCAGTGAGGCGGGAGGGGAGCAGTACTTC,TRBV6-1,.,TRBJ2-7,TRBD2
CATAPGGNEKLFF,TGTGCCACCGCACCGGGTGGTAATGAAAAACTGTTTTTT,TRBV10-3,.,TRBJ1-4,.
CASSLAGQGPEAFF,TGTGCCAGCAGCTTGGCTGGACAGGGCCCTGAAGCTTTCTTT,TRBV5-4,.,TRBJ1-1,TRBD1
CASSSTGYGQPQHF,TGTGCCAGCAGCTCGACTGGGTACGGTCAGCCCCAGCATTTT,TRBV11-2,.,TRBJ1-5,.
CASSLPWTGPYEQYF,TGTGCCAGCAGCTTACCGTGGACAGGCCCCTACGAGCAGTACTTC,TRBV7-2,.,TRBJ2-7,TRBD1
CASSIGTSRETQYF,TGTGCCAGCAGTATAGGGACTTCACGGGAGACCCAGTACTTC,TRBV25-1,.,TRBJ2-5,.
CASSYSPQGTYEQYF,TGTGCCAGCAGTTATTCCCCCCAGGGAACCTACGAGCAGTACTTC,TRBV6-9,.,TRBJ2-7,.
CAISGTLADSYEQYF,TGTGCCATCAGTGGAACGCTAGCGGACTCCTACGAGCAGTACTTC,TRBV10-3,once,TRBJ2-7,TRBD2
CASTPDRGYGYTF,TGCGCCAGCACCCCGGACAGGGGCTATGGCTACACCTTC,TRBV4-1,.,TRBJ1-2,TRBD1
CASSLLPERGGNPSDTQYF,TGTGCCAGCAGTTTACTCCCGGAACGGGGCGGGAATCCTTCAGATACGCAGTATTTT,TRBV27,.,TRBJ2-3,.
CASSQEGGDRDTDTQYF,TGTGCCAGCAGCCAAGAAGGGGGGGACAGGGACACAGATACGCAGTATTTT,TRBV4-2,.,TRBJ2-3,TRBD1